This TCR beta chain derives from a study of a mutant IDH1 vaccine in newly diagnosed glioma. Study at large: Vaccinations, eight in total, occurred in weeks 1, 3, 5, 7, 11, 15, 19, 23. Vaccination was launched 4-6 weeks after radiotherapy alone, or with temozolomide cycles. The sex distribution of treated patients was roughly 62% male and around 38% female, with a mean age of around 43 years. Study-wide findings and caveats: Any relationship between pseudoprogression and changes in top peripheral T cell clonotypes seemed absent.

On this clone itself: Its antigen is currently unknown.

The protocol was immunoSEQ multiplex PCR, while the TCRdb copy is restricted to in-frame clones and leaves out a portion. The repertoire includes roughly 70,000 clones, approximately 88% of them detected once, and around 8.2% sits in the top ten. V lost 2 bases to trimming and J lost 7 bases; unmatched junction nucleotides: 4. This CDR3 spans 13 amino acids. Germline loops: CDR1 MNHEY, CDR2 SVGAGI. The time point: week 11, during vaccination. It was 300 ug of mutant IDH1 20-mer peptide that made up each vaccine dose, given with topical imiquimod. The specimen was PBMCs, collected from a glioma patient whose treatment included an IDH1 peptide vaccine. The sequence was obtained from a woman aged 45-59 years with glioma. The rearrangement uses TRBV6-5 and TRBJ1-1; 7 bases fit TRBD1. Written as DNA, the CDR3 is TGTGCCAGCAGTTACCAGGGACAGTATGAAGCTTTCTTT. Its protein is CASSYQGQYEAFF.